This T cell receptor beta chain was identified in a study of T-cell reconstitution after alpha-beta-depleted transplantation in children. Regarding this clonotype: No antigen is known for it.

Study outcomes and limitations: One year post-transplant, T-cell counts and diversity were largely derived from T cells produced anew. Alpha-beta T cells about two months after transplant reportedly derived from several hundred expanded graft clones.

Unique molecular identifiers were incorporated into the prepared TCRbeta library. A single record per CDR3 protein comes from TCRdb applying MiXCR to the PCR reads. The table has about 870,000 distinct CDR3 sequences, 16% seen once. This sequence originates from a male patient younger than 18 who had a stem cell transplant for acute lymphoblastic leukemia, so the T cells may come from the graft donor. Source: PBMCs, mostly from graft donor cells, taken 360 days after TCRalphabeta/CD19-depleted stem cell transplant.

CDR3 sequence reads: CASSLRPPGDTQYF. The CDR3 DNA reads as TGTGCCAGCAGTTTAAGGCCCCCCGGAGATACGCAGTATTTT. V and J are TRBV28 and TRBJ2-3, with unresolved D. The germline V and J ends were trimmed by 2 bases and 5 bases, with 11 bases remaining between them. Germline values: CDR1 MDHEN, CDR2 SYDVKM. This CDR3 spans 14 amino acids. Combining the CDR3 with reference TRBV28 and TRBJ2-3 gives the whole variable domain DVKVTQSSRYLVKRTGEKVFLECVQDMDHENMFWYRQDPGLGLRLIYFSYDVKMKEKGDIPEGYSVSREKKERFSLILESASTNQTSMYLCASSLRPPGDTQYFGPGTRLTVL.